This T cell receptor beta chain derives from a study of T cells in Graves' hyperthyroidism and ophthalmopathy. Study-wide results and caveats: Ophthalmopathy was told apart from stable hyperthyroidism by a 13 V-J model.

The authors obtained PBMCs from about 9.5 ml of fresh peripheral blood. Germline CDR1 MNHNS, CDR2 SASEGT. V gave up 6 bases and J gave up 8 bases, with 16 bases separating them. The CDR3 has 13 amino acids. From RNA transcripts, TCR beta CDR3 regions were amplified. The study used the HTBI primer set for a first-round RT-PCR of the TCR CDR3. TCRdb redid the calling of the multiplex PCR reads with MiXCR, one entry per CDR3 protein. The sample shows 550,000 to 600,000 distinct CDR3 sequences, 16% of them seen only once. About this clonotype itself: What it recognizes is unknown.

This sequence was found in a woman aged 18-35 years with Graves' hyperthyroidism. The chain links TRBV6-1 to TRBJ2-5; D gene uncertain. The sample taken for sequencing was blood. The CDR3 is CASSQMGRDTQYF. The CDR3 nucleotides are TGTGCCAGCAGCCAAATGGGTAGAGACACCCAGTACTTC.